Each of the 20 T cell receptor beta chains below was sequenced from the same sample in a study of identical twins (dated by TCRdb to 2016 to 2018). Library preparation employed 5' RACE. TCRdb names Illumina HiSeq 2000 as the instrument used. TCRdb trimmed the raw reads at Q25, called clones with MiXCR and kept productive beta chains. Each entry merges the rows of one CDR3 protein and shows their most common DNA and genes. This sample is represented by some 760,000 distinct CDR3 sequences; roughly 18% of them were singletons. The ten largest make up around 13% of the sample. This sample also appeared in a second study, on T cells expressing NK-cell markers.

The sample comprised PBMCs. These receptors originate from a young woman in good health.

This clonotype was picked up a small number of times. The CDR3 DNA is TGCGCCAGCAGGCATCCTACGGGGGAGCAGTACTTC. This sequence encodes CASRHPTGEQYF. The rearrangement joins TRBV5-1 to TRBJ2-7, with D perhaps matching TRBD2 (5 bases). V lost 5 bases and J lost 7, with 13 bases in between. CDR1 and CDR2 from the germline V gene are SGHRS and YFSETQ. The CDR3 is 12 amino acids.

For the CDR3, the DNA is TGCGCCAGCAGCTTTGGAGGGTACGATGAGCAGTTCTTC. It codes for CASSFGGYDEQFF. V gene TRBV5-1 combines with J gene TRBJ2-1; TRBD2 is a possible D gene (6 bases). The CDR3 length is 13 residues. Germline-derived CDR1 and CDR2 are SGHRS and YFSETQ. V was cut by 2 bases and J by 8 bases, with 11 bases left in between. Drawing the rest from reference TRBV5-1 and TRBJ2-1, the complete variable domain is KAGVTQTPRYLIKTRGQQVTLSCSPISGHRSVSWYQQTPGQGLQFLFEYFSETQRNKGNFPGRFSGRQFSNSRSEMNVSTLELGDSALYLCASSFGGYDEQFFGPGTRLTVL.

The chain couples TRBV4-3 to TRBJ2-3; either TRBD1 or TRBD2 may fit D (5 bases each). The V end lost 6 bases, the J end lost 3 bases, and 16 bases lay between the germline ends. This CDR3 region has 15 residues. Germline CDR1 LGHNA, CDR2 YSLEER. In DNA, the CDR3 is TGCGCCAGCAGTCCCAGGGATAGCGAGACAGATACGCAGTATTTT. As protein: CASSPRDSETDTQYF.

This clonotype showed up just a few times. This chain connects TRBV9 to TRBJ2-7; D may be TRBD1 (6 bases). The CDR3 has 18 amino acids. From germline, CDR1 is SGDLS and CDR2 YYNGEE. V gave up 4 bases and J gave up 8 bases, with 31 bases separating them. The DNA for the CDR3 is TGTGCCAGCAGCAGGGGACACCTCTCGCGGACCACGAATTTGCAGCAGTACTTC. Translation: CASSRGHLSRTTNLQQYF.

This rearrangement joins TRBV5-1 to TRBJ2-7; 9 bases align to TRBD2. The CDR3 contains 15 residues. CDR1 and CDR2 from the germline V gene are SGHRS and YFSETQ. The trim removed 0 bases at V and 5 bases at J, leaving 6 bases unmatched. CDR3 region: CASSLEGLAKDEQYF. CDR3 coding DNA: TGCGCCAGCAGCTTGGAAGGACTAGCGAAGGACGAGCAGTACTTC.

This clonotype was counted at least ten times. The CDR3 DNA is TGTGCCAGCAGCCCCGCGGGACAGGGTGATCAGCCCCAGCATTTT. It codes for CASSPAGQGDQPQHF. The rearrangement links TRBV5-6 to TRBJ1-5; 9 bases fit TRBD1. There are 15 residues in the CDR3. V lost 4 bases and J lost 5; bases outside the gene matches: 7. Germline values: CDR1 SGHDT, CDR2 YYEEEE. Using reference TRBV5-6 and TRBJ1-5 for the parts outside the CDR3, the full variable domain is DAGVTQSPTHLIKTRGQQVTLRCSPKSGHDTVSWYQQALGQGPQFIFQYYEEEERQRGNFPDRFSGHQFPNYSSELNVNALLLGDSALYLCASSPAGQGDQPQHFGDGTRLSIL.

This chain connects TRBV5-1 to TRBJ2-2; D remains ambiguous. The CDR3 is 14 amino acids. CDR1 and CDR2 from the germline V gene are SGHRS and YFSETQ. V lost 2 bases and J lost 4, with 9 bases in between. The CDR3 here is CASSFSGTTGELFF. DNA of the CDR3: TGCGCCAGCAGCTTTTCAGGTACCACCGGGGAGCTGTTTTTT.

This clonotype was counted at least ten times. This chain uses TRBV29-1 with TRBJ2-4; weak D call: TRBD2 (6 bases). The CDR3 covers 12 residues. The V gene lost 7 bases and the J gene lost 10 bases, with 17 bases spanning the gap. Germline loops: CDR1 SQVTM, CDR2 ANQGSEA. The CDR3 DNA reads TGCAGCGCCCAGGGAGGAAACAGGATTCAGTACTTC. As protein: CSAQGGNRIQYF.

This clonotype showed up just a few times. CDR3 sequence reads: CSARILRTVGDEQFF. CDR3 coding DNA: TGCAGTGCTAGAATTCTGAGGACTGTTGGGGATGAGCAGTTCTTC. V is TRBV20-1 and J is TRBJ2-1, with TRBD2 as a possible D gene (5 bases). The CDR3 contains 15 residues. The germline gives CDR1 DFQATT, CDR2 SNEGSKA (reference sequence). Deletions cut 2 bases from V and 8 bases from J, with 19 bases between.

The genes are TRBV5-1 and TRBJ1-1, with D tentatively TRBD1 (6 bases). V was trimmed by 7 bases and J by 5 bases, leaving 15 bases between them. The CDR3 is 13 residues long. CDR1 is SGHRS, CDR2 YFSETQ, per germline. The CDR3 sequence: CASRRGSGTEAFF. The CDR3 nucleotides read TGCGCCAGCCGGAGGGGGAGTGGGACTGAAGCTTTCTTT. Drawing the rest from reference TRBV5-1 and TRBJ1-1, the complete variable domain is KAGVTQTPRYLIKTRGQQVTLSCSPISGHRSVSWYQQTPGQGLQFLFEYFSETQRNKGNFPGRFSGRQFSNSRSEMNVSTLELGDSALYLCASRRGSGTEAFFGQGTRLTVV.

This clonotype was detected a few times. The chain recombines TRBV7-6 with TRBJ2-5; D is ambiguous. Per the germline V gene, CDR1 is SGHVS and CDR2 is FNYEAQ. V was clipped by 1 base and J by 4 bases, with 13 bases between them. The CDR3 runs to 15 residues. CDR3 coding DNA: TGTGCCAGCAGCTTAGTGATGGCACCGAGAGAGACCCAGTACTTC. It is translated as CASSLVMAPRETQYF.

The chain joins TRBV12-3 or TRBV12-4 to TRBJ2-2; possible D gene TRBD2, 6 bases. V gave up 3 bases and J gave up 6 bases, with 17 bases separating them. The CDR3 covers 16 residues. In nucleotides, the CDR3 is TGTGCCAGCAGTTTTAGTTCTCGGAGGAGGGCCGGGGAGCTGTTTTTT. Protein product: CASSFSSRRRAGELFF.

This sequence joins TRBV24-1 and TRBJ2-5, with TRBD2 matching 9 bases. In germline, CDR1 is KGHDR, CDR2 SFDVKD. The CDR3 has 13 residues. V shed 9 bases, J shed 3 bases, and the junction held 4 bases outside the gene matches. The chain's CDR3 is CATSSGGKETQYF. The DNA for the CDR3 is TGTGCCACCTCCAGCGGGGGGAAAGAGACCCAGTACTTC.

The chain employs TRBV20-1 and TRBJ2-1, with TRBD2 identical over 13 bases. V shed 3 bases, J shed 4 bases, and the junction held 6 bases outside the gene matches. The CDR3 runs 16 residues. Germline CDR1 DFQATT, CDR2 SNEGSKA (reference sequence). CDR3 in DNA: TGCAGTGCTAGTGCGGGACTAGCGGGGCATTACAATGAGCAGTTCTTC. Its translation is CSASAGLAGHYNEQFF.

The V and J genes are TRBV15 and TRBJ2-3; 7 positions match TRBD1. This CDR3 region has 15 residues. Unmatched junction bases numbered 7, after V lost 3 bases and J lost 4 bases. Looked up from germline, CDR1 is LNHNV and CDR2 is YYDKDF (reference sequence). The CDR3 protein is CATSSRSGGADTQYF. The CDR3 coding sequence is TGTGCCACCAGCAGCCGGTCAGGGGGAGCAGATACGCAGTATTTT.

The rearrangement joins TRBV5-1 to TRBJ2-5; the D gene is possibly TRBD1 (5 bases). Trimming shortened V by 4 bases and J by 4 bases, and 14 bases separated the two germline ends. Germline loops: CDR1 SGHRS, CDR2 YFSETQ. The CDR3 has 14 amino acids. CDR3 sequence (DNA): TGCGCCAGCAGCCCAGGGTGGGCTTCAGAGACCCAGTACTTC. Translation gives CASSPGWASETQYF.

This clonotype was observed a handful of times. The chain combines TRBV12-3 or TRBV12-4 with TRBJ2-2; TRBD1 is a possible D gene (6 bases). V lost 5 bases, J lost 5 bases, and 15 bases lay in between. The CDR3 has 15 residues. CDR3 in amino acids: CASSPTGWKTGELFF. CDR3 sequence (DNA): TGTGCCAGCAGTCCTACAGGGTGGAAGACCGGGGAGCTGTTTTTT.

The CDR3 loop is CASSDPNIYEQYF. The CDR3 region has the DNA TGCGCCAGCAGTGACCCTAATATCTACGAGCAGTACTTC. V gene TRBV5-1 combines with J gene TRBJ2-7; D call uncertain. V was clipped by 5 bases and J by 3 bases, with 12 bases between them. The CDR3 has 13 residues. In germline, CDR1 is SGHRS, CDR2 YFSETQ. Full variable domain (outside the CDR3, taken from reference TRBV5-1 and TRBJ2-7): KAGVTQTPRYLIKTRGQQVTLSCSPISGHRSVSWYQQTPGQGLQFLFEYFSETQRNKGNFPGRFSGRQFSNSRSEMNVSTLELGDSALYLCASSDPNIYEQYFGPGTRLTVT.

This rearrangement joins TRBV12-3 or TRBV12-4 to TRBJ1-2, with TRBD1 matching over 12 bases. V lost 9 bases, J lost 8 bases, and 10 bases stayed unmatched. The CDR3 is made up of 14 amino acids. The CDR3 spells CASQPGQGARGYTF. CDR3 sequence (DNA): TGTGCCAGTCAACCGGGACAGGGGGCGCGGGGCTACACCTTC.

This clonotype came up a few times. The CDR3 here is CASSRGQGKIQPQHF. The DNA of the CDR3 is TGTGCCAGCAGCCGGGGACAGGGGAAAATTCAGCCCCAGCATTTT. V usage is TRBV12-3 or TRBV12-4 and J usage is TRBJ1-5; the match to TRBD1 covers 10 bases. V trimming: 6 bases; J trimming: 6 bases; junction bases outside the gene matches: 8. The length of the CDR3 is 15 residues.